A selection of T cell receptor beta chains follows, all from one sample in a study of prognosis after radiotherapy for stage I lung cancer. TCRdb reanalysed the multiplex PCR reads using MiXCR and keeps one entry per CDR3 protein. The data show about 17,000 distinct CDR3 sequences, 25% to 35% seen once. The sample in question was PBMCs, obtained before or after stereotactic body radiation therapy (not recorded which). The source of these receptors is a donor of 50 years or more with non-small cell lung cancer. Both conserved end residues are part of each CDR3. D genes are given only for firm matches. Not all rows give a size; the values are once, few, many and, for expanded clones, a class.

v_call	j_call	clone_size	d_call	cdr3_aa	cdr3_nt
TRBV7-9	TRBJ1-2	NA	TRBD1	CASSLGGQGALYVFTF	TGTGCCAGCAGCTTAGGGGGACAGGGGGCCCTCTATGTCTTCACCTTC
TRBV28	TRBJ1-5	NA	NA	CSSRSQGINNQPQHF	TGTTCCAGCAGATCACAGGGTATTAACAATCAGCCCCAGCATTTT
TRBV2	TRBJ2-2	NA	NA	CAISESGAGELFF	TGTGCCATCAGTGAATCTGGGGCCGGGGAGCTGTTTTTT
TRBV5-1	TRBJ1-4	many	TRBD1	CASADRTTNEKLFF	TGCGCCAGCGCGGACAGGACAACTAATGAAAAACTGTTTTTT
TRBV5-4	TRBJ2-7	many	TRBD1	CASSLDRGFSYEQYF	TGTGCCAGCAGCTTGGACAGGGGATTCTCCTACGAGCAGTACTTC
TRBV10-3	TRBJ1-5	many	TRBD1	CAIRVDRDQPQHF	TGTGCCATCAGGGTCGACAGGGATCAGCCCCAGCATTTT
TRBV4-1	TRBJ1-5	many	NA	CASSQDWNQPQHF	TGCGCCAGCAGCCAAGATTGGAATCAGCCCCAGCATTTT
TRBV28	TRBJ1-5	many	TRBD1	CATGLRQGPYNQPQHF	TGTGCCACCGGCCTCCGACAGGGACCTTACAATCAGCCCCAGCATTTT
TRBV28	TRBJ2-7	few	TRBD1	CASPQGTGSYEQYF	TGTGCCAGTCCCCAAGGGACAGGGTCCTACGAGCAGTACTTC
TRBV6-4	TRBJ1-4	many	TRBD1	CASSGDSPFCESTNEKLFF	TGTGCCAGCAGTGGGGACAGTCCCTTCTGCGAATCAACTAATGAAAAACTGTTTTTT
TRBV9	TRBJ2-3	many	NA	CASSVDHTDTQYF	TGTGCCAGCAGCGTCGACCACACAGATACGCAGTATTTT
TRBV28	TRBJ2-4	NA	TRBD2	CASSLFPLLAGGPKNIQYF	TGTGCCAGCAGTTTATTCCCCCTACTAGCGGGAGGACCCAAAAACATTCAGTACTTC
TRBV7-9	TRBJ2-7	many	NA	CASSPIGDREQYF	TGTGCCAGCAGCCCCATAGGGGACCGCGAGCAGTACTTC
TRBV18	TRBJ1-1	NA	NA	CASSPKIPPTEAFF	TGTGCCAGCTCACCAAAGATACCGCCCACTGAAGCTTTCTTT
TRBV18	TRBJ2-7	many	NA	CASSPEGPYEQYF	TGTGCCAGCTCACCAGAAGGACCCTACGAGCAGTACTTC
TRBV4-2	TRBJ2-5	many	TRBD2	CASSQDGTSGQETQYF	TGTGCCAGCAGCCAAGATGGGACTAGCGGACAAGAGACCCAGTACTTC
TRBV6-4	TRBJ2-1	medium-sized	TRBD2	CASTYPLAGGYNEQFF	TGTGCCAGCACCTACCCTCTAGCGGGAGGTTACAATGAGCAGTTCTTC
TRBV6-2/TRBV6-3	TRBJ2-1	many	NA	CASSYSRTYNEQFF	TGTGCCAGCAGTTACTCGAGAACCTACAATGAGCAGTTCTTC
TRBV14	TRBJ2-7	many	NA	CASSRQQGSYEQYF	TGTGCCAGCAGCCGTCAACAGGGCTCCTACGAGCAGTACTTC
TRBV24-1	TRBJ1-2	many	NA	CATSDTGFYGYTF	TGTGCCACCAGTGATACAGGCTTCTATGGCTACACCTTC
TRBV20-1	TRBJ2-3	NA	NA	CSARGLANGFNTYEQYF	TGCAGTGCTAGGGGACTCGCAAATGGATTTAACACCTACGAGCAGTATTTT